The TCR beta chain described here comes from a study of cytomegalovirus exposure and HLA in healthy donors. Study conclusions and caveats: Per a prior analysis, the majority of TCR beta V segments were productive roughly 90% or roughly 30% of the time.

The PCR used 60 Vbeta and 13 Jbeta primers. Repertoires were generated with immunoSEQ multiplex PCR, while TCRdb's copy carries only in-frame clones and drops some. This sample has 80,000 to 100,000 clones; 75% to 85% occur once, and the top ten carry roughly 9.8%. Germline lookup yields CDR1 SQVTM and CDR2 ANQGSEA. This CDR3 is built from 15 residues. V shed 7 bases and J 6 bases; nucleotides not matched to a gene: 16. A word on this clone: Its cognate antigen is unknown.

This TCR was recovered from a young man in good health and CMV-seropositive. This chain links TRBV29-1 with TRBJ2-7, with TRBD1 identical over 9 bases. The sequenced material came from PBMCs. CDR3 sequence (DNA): TGCAGCGCTGGGACAGGGATTATTAACGTGGGCGAGCAGTACTTC. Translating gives CSAGTGIINVGEQYF.